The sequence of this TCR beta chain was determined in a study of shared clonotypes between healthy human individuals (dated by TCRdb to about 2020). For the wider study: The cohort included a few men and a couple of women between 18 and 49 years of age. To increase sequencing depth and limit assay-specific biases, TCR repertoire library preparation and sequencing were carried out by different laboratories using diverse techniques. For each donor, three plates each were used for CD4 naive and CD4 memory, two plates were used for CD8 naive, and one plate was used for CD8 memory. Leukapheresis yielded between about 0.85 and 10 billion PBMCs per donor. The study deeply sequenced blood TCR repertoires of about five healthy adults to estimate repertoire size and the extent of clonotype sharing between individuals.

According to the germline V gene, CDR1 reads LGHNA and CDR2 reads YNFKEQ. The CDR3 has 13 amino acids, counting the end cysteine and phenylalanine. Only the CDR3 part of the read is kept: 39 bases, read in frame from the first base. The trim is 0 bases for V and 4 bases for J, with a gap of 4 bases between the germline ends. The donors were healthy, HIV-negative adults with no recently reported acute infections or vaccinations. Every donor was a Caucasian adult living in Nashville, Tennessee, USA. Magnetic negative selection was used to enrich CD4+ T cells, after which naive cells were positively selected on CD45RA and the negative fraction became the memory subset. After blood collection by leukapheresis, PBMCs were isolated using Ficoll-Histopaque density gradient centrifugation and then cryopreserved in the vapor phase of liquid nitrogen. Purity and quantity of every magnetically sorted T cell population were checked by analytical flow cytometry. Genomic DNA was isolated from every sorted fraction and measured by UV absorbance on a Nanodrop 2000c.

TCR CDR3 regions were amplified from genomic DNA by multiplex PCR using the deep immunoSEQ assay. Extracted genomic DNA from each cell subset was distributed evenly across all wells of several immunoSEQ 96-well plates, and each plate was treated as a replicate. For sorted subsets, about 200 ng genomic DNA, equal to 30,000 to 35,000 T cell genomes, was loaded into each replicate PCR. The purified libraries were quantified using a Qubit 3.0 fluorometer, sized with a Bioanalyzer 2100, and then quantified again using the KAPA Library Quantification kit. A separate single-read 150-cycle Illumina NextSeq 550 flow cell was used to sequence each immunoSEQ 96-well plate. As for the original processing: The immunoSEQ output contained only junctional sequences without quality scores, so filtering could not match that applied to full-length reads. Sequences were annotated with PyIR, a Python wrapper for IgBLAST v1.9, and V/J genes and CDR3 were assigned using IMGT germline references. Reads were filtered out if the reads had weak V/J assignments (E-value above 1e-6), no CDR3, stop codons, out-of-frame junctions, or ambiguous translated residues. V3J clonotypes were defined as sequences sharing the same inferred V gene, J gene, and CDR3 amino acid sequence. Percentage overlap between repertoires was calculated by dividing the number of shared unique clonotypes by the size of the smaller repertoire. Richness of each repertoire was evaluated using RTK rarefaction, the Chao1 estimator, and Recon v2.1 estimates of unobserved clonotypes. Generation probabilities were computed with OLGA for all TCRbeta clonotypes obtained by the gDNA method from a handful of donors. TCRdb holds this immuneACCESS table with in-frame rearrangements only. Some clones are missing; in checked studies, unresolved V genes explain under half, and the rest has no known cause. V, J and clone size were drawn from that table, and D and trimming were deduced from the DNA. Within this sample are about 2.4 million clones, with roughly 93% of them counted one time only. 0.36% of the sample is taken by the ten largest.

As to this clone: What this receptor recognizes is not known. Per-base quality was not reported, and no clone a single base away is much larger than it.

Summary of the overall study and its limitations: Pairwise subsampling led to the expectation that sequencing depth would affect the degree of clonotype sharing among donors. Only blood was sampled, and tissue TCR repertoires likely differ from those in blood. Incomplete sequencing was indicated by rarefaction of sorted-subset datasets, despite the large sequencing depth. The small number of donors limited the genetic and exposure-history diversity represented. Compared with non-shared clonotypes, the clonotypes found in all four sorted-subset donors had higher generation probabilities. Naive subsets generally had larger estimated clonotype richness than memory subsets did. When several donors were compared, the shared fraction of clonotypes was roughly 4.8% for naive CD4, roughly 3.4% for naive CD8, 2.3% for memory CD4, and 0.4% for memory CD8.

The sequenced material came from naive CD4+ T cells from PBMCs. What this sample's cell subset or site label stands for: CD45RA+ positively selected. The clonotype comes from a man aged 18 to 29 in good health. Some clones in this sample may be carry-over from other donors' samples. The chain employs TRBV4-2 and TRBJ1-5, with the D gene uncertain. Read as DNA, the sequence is TGTGCCAGCAGCCAAGATATTAATCAGCCCCAGCATTTT. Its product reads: CASSQDINQPQHF.